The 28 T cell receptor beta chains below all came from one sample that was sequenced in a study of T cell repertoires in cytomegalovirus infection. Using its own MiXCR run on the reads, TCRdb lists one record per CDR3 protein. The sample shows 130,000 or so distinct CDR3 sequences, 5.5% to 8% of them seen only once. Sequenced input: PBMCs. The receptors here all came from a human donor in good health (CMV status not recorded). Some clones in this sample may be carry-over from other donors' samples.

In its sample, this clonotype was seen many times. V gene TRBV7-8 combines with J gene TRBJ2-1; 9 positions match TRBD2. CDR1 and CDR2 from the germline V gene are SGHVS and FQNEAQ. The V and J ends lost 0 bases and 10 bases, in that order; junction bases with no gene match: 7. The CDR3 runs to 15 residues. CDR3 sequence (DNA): TGTGCCAGCAGCTTAGCTGGTAGCGGGGGCCAGGAGCAGTTCTTC. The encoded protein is CASSLAGSGGQEQFF.

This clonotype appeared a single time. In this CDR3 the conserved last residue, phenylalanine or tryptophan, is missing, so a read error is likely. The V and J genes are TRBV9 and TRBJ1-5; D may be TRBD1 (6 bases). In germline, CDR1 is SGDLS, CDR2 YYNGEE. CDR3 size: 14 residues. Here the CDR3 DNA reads TGTGCCAGCCGCGTAGCTGGGGGCAATCAGCCACAGCATCTT. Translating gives CASRVAGGNQPQHL.

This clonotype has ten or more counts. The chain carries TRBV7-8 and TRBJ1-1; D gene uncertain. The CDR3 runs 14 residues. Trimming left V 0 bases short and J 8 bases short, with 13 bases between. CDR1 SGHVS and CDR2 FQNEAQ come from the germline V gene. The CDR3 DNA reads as TGTGCCAGCAGCTTAGCTCCTCTAACGGTAGAAGCTTTCTTT. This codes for CASSLAPLTVEAFF.

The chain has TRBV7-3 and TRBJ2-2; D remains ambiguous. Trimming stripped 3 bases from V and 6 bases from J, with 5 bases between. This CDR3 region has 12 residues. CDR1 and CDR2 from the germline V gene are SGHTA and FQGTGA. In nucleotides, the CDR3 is TGTGCCAGCAGCTTTCAGGCCGGGGAGCTGTTTTTT. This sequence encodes CASSFQAGELFF.

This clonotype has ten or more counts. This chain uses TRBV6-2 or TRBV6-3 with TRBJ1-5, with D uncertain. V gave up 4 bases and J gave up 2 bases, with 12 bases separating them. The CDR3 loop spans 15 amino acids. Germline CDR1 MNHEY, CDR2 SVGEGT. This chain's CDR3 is CASSSGNSGNQPQHF. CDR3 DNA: TGTGCCAGCAGTTCGGGGAATTCGGGCAATCAGCCCCAGCATTTT.

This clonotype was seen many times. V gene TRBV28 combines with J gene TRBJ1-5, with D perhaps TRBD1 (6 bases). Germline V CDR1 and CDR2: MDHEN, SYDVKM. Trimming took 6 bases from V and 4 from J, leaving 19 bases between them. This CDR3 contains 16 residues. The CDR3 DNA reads TGTGCCAGCAGACTTCGCTTAGGGGGGGCTAATCAGCCCCAGCATTTT. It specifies CASRLRLGGANQPQHF. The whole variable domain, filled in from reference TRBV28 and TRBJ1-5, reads DVKVTQSSRYLVKRTGEKVFLECVQDMDHENMFWYRQDPGLGLRLIYFSYDVKMKEKGDIPEGYSVSREKKERFSLILESASTNQTSMYLCASRLRLGGANQPQHFGDGTRLSIL.

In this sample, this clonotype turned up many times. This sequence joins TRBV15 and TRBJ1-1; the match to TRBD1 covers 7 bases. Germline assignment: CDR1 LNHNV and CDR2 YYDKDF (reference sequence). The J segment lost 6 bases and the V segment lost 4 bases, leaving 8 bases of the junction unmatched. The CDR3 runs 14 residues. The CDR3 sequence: CATSTLSGTAEAFF. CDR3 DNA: TGTGCCACCAGCACGCTGTCAGGGACAGCTGAAGCTTTCTTT.

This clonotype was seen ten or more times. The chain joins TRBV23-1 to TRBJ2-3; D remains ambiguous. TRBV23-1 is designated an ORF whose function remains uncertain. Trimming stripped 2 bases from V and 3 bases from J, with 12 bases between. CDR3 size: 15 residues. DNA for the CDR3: TGCGCCAGCAGTCAAAATCCCGAAAGGACAGATACGCAGTATTTT. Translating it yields CASSQNPERTDTQYF.

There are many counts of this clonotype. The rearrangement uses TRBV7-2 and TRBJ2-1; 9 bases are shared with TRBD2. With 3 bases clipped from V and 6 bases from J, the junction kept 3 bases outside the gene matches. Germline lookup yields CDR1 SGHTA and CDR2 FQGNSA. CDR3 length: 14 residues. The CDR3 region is CASSFAGGLNEQFF. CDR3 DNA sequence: TGTGCCAGCAGCTTCGCGGGGGGGCTCAATGAGCAGTTCTTC.

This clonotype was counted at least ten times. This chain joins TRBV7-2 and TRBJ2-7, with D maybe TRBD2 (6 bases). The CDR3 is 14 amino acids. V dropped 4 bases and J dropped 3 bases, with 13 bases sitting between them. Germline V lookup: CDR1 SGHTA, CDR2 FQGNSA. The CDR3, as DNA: TGTGCCAGCAGCTCCGGGACTCTTATCTACGAGCAGTACTTC. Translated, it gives CASSSGTLIYEQYF.

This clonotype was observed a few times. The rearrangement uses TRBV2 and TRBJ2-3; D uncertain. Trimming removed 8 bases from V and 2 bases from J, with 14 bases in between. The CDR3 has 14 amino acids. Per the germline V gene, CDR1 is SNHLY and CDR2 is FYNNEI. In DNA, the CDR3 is TGTGCCAGCCTCAAGGGTCTATTCACAGATACGCAGTATTTT. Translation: CASLKGLFTDTQYF.

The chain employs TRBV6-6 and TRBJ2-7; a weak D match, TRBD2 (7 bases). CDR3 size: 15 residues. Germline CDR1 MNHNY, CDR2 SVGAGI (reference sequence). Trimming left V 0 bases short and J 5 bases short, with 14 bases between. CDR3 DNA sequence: TGTGCCAGCAGTTACTCGGGGAGGGGGGTCAACGAGCAGTACTTC. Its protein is CASSYSGRGVNEQYF.

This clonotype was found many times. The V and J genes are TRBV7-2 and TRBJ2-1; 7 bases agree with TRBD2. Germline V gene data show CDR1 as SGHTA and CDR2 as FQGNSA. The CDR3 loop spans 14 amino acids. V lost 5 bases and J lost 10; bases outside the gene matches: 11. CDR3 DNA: TGTGCCAGCAGCCCGATAGGTGGGGGGGGGGAGCAGTTCTTC. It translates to CASSPIGGGGEQFF. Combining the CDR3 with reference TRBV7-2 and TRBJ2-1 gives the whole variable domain GAGVSQSPSNKVTEKGKDVELRCDPISGHTALYWYRQSLGQGLEFLIYFQGNSAPDKSGLPSDRFSAERTGGSVSTLTIQRTQQEDSAVYLCASSPIGGGGEQFFGPGTRLTVL.

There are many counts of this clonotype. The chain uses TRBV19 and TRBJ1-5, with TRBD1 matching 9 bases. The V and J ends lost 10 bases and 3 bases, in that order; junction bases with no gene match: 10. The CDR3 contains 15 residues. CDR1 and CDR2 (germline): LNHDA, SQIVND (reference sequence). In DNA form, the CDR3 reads TGTGCCATTTCGCGGGGACAGGGAGACAATCAGCCCCAGCATTTT. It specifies CAISRGQGDNQPQHF.

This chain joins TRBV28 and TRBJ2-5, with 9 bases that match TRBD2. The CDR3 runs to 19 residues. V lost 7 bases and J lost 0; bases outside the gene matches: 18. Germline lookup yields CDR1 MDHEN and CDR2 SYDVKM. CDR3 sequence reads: CASTSGGLGGGDYQETQYF. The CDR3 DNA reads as TGTGCCAGCACTTCTGGGGGCCTAGGCGGGGGGGATTACCAAGAGACCCAGTACTTC.

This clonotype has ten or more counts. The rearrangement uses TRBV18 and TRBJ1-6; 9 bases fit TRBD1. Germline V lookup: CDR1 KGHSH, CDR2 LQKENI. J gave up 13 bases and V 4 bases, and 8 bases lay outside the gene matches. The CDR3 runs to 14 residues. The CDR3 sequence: CASSRTGENSPLHF. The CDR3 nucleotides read TGTGCCAGCTCACGGACAGGGGAGAACAGCCCCCTCCACTTT.

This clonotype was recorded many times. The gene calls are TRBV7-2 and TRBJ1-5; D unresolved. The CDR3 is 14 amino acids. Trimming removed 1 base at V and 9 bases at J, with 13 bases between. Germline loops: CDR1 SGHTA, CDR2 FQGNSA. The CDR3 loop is CASSLVGPSGPQHF. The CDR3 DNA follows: TGTGCCAGCAGCTTAGTCGGTCCTTCTGGGCCCCAGCATTTT.

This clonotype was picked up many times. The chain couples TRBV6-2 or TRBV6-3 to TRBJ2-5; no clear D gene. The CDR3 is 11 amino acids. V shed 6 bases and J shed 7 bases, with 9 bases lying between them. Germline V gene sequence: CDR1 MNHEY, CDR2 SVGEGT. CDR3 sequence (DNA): TGTGCCAGCAGCTTATTGGGGACCCAGTACTTC. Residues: CASSLLGTQYF.

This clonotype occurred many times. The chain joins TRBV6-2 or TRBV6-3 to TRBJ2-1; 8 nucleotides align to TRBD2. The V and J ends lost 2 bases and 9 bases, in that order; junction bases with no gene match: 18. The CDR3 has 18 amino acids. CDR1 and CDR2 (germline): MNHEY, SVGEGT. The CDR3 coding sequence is TGTGCCAGCAGTTACACCCTTCCTCGCGGGGGGAGTACAGCTGAGCAGTTCTTC. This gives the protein CASSYTLPRGGSTAEQFF.

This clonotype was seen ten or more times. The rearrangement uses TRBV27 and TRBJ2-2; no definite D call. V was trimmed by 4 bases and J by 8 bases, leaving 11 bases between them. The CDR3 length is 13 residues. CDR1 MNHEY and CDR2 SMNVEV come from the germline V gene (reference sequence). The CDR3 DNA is TGTGCCAGCAGTTCGGTTGCCCGGGGGGAGCTGTTTTTT. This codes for CASSSVARGELFF.

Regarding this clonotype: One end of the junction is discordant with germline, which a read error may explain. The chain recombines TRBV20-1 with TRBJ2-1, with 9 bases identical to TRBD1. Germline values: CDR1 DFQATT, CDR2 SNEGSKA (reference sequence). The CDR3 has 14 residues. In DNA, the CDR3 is TGCTGTGCCCACAGCCGACAGGGGGTCGGTGAGCAGTTCTTC. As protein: CCAHSRQGVGEQFF.

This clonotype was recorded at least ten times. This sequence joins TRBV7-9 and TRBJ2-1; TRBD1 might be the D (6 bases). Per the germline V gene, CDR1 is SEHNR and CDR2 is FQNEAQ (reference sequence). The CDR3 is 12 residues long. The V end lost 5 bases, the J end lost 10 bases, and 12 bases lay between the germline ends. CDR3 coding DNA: TGTGCCAGCAGCCCCTATGGGACAGAGCAGTTCTTC. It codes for CASSPYGTEQFF.

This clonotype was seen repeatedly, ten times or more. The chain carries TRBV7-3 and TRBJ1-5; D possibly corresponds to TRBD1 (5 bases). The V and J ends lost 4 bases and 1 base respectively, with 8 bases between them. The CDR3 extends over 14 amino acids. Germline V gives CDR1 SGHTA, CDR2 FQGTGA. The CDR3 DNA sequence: TGTGCCAGCAGCTACAAGGGGAGCAATCAGCCCCAGCATTTT. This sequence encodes CASSYKGSNQPQHF.

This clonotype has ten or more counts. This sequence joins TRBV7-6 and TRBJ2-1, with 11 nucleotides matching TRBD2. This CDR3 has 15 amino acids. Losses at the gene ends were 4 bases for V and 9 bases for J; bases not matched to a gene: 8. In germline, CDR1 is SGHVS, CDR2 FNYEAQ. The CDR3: CASSSLAGEGGEQFF. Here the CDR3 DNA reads TGTGCCAGCAGCTCACTAGCGGGGGAAGGTGGTGAGCAGTTCTTC.

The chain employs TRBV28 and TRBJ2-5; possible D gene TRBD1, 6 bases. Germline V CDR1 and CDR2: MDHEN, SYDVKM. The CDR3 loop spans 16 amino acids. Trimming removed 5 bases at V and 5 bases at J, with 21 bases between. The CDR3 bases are TGTGCCAGCAGTCACAGCCGACAGGCAGATACGGAGACCCAGTACTTC. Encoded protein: CASSHSRQADTETQYF.

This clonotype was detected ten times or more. In DNA, the CDR3 is TGTGCCAGCAGTACTACTATGTACAATGAGCAGTTCTTC. Encoded protein: CASSTTMYNEQFF. The chain carries TRBV2 and TRBJ2-1; D remains unclear. The V end was cut by 5 bases, the J end by 4 bases, with 9 bases between. Per the germline V gene, CDR1 is SNHLY and CDR2 is FYNNEI. The CDR3 totals 13 residues.

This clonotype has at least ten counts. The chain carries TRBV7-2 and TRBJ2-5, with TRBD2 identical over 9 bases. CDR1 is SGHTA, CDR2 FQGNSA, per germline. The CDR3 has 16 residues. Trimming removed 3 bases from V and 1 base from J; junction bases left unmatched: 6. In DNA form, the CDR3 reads TGTGCCAGCAGCTTGGGGCGGGGGGGAGGCCAAGAGACCCAGTACTTC. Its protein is CASSLGRGGGQETQYF.

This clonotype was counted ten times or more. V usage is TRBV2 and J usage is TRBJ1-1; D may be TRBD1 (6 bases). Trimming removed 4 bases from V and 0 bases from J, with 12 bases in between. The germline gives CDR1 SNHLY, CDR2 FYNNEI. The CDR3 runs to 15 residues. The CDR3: CASSGPTGMNTEAFF. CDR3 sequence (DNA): TGTGCCAGCAGTGGACCGACAGGTATGAACACTGAAGCTTTCTTT. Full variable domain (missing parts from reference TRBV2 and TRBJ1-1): EPEVTQTPSHQVTQMGQEVILRCVPISNHLYFYWYRQILGQKVEFLVSFYNNEISEKSEIFDDQFSVERPDGSNFTLKIRSTKLEDSAMYFCASSGPTGMNTEAFFGQGTRLTVV.